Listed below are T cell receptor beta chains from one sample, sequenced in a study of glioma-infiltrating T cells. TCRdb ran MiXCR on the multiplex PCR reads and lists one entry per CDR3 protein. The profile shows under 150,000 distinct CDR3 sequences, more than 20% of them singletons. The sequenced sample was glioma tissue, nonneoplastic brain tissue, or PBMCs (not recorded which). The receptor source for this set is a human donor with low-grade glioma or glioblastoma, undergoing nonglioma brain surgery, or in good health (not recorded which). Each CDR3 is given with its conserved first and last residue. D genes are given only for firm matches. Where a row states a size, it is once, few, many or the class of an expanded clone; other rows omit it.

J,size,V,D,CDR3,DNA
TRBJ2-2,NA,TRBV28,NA,CASSLLNPGELFF,TGTGCCAGCAGTTTGTTAAACCCCGGGGAGCTGTTTTTT
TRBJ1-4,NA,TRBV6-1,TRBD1,CASSEIRGQSNEKLFF,TGTGCCAGCAGTGAAATTCGGGGACAGAGTAATGAAAAACTGTTTTTT
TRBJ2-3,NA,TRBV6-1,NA,CASSSGRNSDTQYF,TGTGCCAGCAGTTCCGGACGAAACTCAGATACGCAGTATTTT
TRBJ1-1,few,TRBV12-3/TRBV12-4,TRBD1,CASRGQGGVTEAFF,TGTGCCAGCAGAGGGCAGGGGGGAGTAACTGAAGCTTTCTTT
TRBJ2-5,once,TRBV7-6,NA,CASSPLPQETQYF,TGTGCCAGCAGCCCCTTGCCCCAAGAGACCCAGTACTTC
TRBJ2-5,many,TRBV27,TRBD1,CASSHSDRGFQETQYF,TGTGCCAGCAGTCATTCGGACAGGGGCTTCCAAGAGACCCAGTACTTC
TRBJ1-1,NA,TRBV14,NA,CASSYDMVTEAFF,TGTGCCAGCAGTTACGACATGGTAACTGAAGCTTTCTTT
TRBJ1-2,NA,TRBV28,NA,CASSYTRPGGYTF,TGTGCCAGCAGCTATACAAGGCCTGGAGGCTACACCTTC
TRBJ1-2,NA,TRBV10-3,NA,CAISDPGQGQEGHTF,TGTGCCATCAGTGACCCCGGCCAGGGTCAGGAAGGCCACACCTTC
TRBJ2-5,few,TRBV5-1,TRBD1,CASSPTGEETQYF,TGCGCCAGCAGCCCAACAGGGGAAGAGACCCAGTACTTC
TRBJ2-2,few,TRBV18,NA,CASSPLDDSTGELFF,TGTGCCAGCTCACCCCTTGATGACTCCACCGGGGAGCTGTTTTTT
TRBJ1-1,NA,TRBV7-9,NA,CANSLDRGTEAFF,TGTGCCAACAGCTTAGACCGGGGGACTGAAGCTTTCTTT
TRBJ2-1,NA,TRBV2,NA,CASSLRPPGHFHEQFF,TGTGCCAGCAGTCTACGGCCTCCGGGACATTTCCATGAGCAGTTCTTC
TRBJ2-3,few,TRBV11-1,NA,CASSLEASTDTQYF,TGTGCCAGCAGCTTAGAGGCTAGCACAGATACGCAGTATTTT
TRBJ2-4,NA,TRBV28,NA,CAAKESGAKNIQYF,TGTGCCGCTAAGGAGTCCGGAGCCAAAAACATTCAGTACTTC
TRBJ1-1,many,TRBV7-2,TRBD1,CASSLGGGGANTEAFF,TGTGCCAGCAGCTTAGGAGGGGGCGGTGCGAACACTGAAGCTTTCTTT
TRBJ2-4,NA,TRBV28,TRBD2,CASSQWGLAGGYGKNIQYF,TGTGCCAGCAGTCAATGGGGACTAGCGGGGGGTTATGGCAAAAACATTCAGTACTTC
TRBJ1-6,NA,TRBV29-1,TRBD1,CSARTGTKSSPLHF,TGCAGCGCTAGGACAGGGACAAAAAGTTCACCCCTCCACTTT
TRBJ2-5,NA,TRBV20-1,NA,CSARVGGGEETQYF,TGCAGTGCTAGAGTAGGGGGGGGGGAAGAGACCCAGTACTTC
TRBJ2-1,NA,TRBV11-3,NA,CASSLEGGARYNEQFF,TGTGCCAGCAGCTTAGAGGGGGGCGCTCGCTACAATGAGCAGTTCTTC
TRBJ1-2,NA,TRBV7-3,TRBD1,CASILTRWDRGRRDYGYTF,TGTGCCAGCATCTTAACTCGGTGGGACAGGGGGCGCAGGGACTATGGCTACACCTTC
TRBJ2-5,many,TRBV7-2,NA,CASSLFLLQETQYF,TGTGCCAGCAGCTTATTCCTCCTCCAAGAGACCCAGTACTTC
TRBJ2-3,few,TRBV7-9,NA,CASFRHPNTDTQYF,TGTGCCTCCTTTCGGCATCCCAACACAGATACGCAGTATTTT
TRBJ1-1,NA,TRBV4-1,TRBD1,CASSQGPGGENTEAFF,TGCGCCAGCAGCCAAGGGCCAGGGGGCGAAAACACTGAAGCTTTCTTT
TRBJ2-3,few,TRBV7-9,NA,CASSPGLGTDTQYF,TGTGCCAGCAGCCCAGGGTTGGGGACAGATACGCAGTATTTT
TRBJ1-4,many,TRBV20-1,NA,CSARQGLNEKLFF,TGCAGTGCTAGGCAGGGCCTGAATGAAAAACTGTTTTTT
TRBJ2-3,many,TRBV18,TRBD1,CASSPGTGQDTQYF,TGTGCCAGCTCACCAGGGACAGGGCAAGATACGCAGTATTTT
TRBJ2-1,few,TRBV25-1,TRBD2,CASSKGSGGSYNEQFF,TGTGCCAGCAGTAAGGGCTCTGGCGGGAGCTACAATGAGCAGTTCTTC
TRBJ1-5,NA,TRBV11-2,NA,CASSFYRDQPQHF,TGTGCCAGCAGCTTCTACAGGGATCAGCCCCAGCATTTT
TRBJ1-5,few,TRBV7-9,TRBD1,CASSLGGQGGNQPQHF,TGTGCCAGCAGCTTAGGGGGACAGGGTGGCAATCAGCCCCAGCATTTT
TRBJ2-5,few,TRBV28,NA,CASSPPVGPQETQYF,TGTGCCAGCAGTCCTCCAGTTGGGCCGCAAGAGACCCAGTACTTC
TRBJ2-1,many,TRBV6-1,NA,CASSHRGGNEQFF,TGTGCCAGCAGTCACAGGGGAGGTAATGAGCAGTTCTTC
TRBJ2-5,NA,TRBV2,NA,CASSVAGPQETQYF,TGTGCCAGCAGTGTGGCAGGACCTCAAGAGACCCAGTACTTC
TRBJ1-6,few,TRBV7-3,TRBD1,CASSFNRGNSPLHF,TGTGCCAGCAGCTTCAACAGGGGGAATTCACCCCTCCACTTT
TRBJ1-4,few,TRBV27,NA,CASSSGSFNEKLFF,TGTGCCAGCAGTTCCGGGTCCTTTAATGAAAAACTGTTTTTT
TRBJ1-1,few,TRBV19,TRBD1,CASSTDRDREAFF,TGTGCCAGTAGTACCGACCGGGACAGGGAAGCTTTCTTT
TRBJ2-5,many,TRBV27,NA,CASSPSTSRETQYF,TGTGCCAGCAGTCCTAGCACCTCCCGAGAGACCCAGTACTTC
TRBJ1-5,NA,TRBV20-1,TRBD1,CSARGTVDLSNQPQHF,TGCAGTGCCCGGGGGACAGTAGACCTTAGCAATCAGCCCCAGCATTTT
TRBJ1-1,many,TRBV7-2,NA,CASSWAGGTEAFF,TGTGCCAGCAGCTGGGCCGGGGGGACTGAAGCTTTCTTT
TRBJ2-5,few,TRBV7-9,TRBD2,CASSALPTSGGPEETQYF,TGTGCCAGCAGCGCACTACCGACTAGCGGGGGGCCGGAGGAGACCCAGTACTTC
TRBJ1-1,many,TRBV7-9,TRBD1,CASSLQVTGVAFF,TGTGCCAGCAGCTTACAGGTTACAGGGGTAGCTTTCTTT
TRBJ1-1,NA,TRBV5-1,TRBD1,CASSLGTGWTEAFF,TGCGCCAGCAGCTTGGGGACAGGGTGGACTGAAGCTTTCTTT
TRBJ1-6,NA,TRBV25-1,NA,CASRGVGMANSPLHF,TGTGCCAGCAGGGGCGTCGGGATGGCTAATTCACCCCTCCACTTT
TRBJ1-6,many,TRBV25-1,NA,CASSAPPSPLHF,TGTGCCAGCAGTGCCCCCCCCTCACCCCTCCACTTT
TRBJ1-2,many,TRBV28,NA,CASSFQDYGYTF,TGTGCCAGCAGTTTCCAGGACTATGGCTACACCTTC
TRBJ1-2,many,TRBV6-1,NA,CASTQGGGRVGYTF,TGTGCCAGCACCCAAGGGGGAGGGAGAGTAGGCTACACCTTC
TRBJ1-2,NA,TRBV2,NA,CASSGRLQDGNGYTF,TGTGCCAGCAGTGGAAGGCTCCAGGACGGAAATGGCTACACCTTC
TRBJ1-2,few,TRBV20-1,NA,CSAVAGRVAIDTF,TGCAGTGCTGTAGCGGGCAGGGTCGCTATTGACACCTTC
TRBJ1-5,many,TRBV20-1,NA,CSAERTGIGNQPQHF,TGCAGTGCGGAACGGACGGGGATTGGCAATCAGCCCCAGCATTTT
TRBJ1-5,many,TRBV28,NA,CASSLADPQPQHF,TGTGCCAGCAGTTTAGCGGATCCCCAGCCCCAGCATTTT
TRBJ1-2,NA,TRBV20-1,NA,CSARDPQAGSRGYTF,TGCAGTGCTAGAGACCCCCAAGCGGGGAGCCGGGGCTACACCTTC